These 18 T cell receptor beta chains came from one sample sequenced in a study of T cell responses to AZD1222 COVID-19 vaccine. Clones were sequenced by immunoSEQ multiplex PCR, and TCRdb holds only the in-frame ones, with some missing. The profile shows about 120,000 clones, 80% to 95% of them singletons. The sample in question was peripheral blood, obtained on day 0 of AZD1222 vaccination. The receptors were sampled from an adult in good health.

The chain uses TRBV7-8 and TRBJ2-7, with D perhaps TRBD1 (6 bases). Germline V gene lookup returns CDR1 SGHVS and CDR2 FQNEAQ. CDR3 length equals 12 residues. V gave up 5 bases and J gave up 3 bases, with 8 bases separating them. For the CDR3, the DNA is TGTGCCAGCAGCACGGACAGCTACGAGCAGTACTTC. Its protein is CASSTDSYEQYF.

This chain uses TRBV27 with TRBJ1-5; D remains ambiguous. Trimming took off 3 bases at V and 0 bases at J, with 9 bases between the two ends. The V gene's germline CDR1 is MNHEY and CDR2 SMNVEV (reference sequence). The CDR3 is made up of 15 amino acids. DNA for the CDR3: TGTGCCAGCAGTTTGGACGGATATAGCAATCAGCCCCAGCATTTT. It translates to CASSLDGYSNQPQHF.

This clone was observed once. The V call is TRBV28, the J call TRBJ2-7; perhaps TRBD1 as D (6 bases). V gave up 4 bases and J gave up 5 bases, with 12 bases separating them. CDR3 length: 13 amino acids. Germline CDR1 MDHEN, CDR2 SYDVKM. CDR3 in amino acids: CASSSGHPNEQYF. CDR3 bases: TGTGCCAGCAGTTCGGGACACCCTAACGAGCAGTACTTC.

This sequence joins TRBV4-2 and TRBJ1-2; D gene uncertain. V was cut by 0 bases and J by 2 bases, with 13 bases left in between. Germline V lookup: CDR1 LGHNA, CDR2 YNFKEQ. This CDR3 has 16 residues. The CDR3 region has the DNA TGTGCCAGCAGCCAAGATTTAGGTGGATCGAACTATGGCTACACCTTC. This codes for CASSQDLGGSNYGYTF.

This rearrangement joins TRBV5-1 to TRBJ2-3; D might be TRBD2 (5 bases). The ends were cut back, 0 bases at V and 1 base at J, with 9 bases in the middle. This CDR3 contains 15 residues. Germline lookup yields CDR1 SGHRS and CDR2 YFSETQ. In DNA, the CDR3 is TGCGCCAGCAGCTTGGCCGGGGTAGGCACAGATACGCAGTATTTT. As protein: CASSLAGVGTDTQYF.

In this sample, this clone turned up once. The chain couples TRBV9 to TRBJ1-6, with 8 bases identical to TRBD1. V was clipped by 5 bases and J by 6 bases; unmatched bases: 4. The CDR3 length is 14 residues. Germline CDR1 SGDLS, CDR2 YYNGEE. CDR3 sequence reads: CASRAGGRNSPLHF. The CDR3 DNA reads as TGTGCCAGCAGAGCAGGGGGCCGTAATTCACCCCTCCACTTT.

CDR3 sequence: CASSFQGVSDTEAFF. For the CDR3, the DNA is TGTGCCAGCAGTTTTCAGGGGGTTAGTGACACTGAAGCTTTCTTT. The V gene is TRBV28, the J gene TRBJ1-1, with TRBD1 matching over 7 bases. CDR3 size: 15 residues. The V gene end was trimmed by 3 bases and the J gene end by 3 bases; junction bases not matched to a gene: 7. The germline gives CDR1 MDHEN, CDR2 SYDVKM.

The CDR3 nucleotides are TGTGCCTGGAGTGTACTCATCGACAGGCCGAACACTGAAGCTTTCTTT. Its translation is CAWSVLIDRPNTEAFF. This rearrangement joins TRBV30 to TRBJ1-1; weak D call: TRBD1 (6 bases). V was pared by 0 bases and J by 1 base, with 15 bases between. This CDR3 region has 16 residues. The germline gives CDR1 GTSNPN, CDR2 SVGIG (reference sequence).

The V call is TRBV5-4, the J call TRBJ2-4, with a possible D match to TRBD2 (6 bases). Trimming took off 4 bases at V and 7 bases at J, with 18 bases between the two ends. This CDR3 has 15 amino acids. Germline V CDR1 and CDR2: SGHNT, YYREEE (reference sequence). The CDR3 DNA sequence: TGTGCCAGCAGCCGGGAGACAGTCCTTGGGAACATTCAGTACTTC. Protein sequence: CASSRETVLGNIQYF.

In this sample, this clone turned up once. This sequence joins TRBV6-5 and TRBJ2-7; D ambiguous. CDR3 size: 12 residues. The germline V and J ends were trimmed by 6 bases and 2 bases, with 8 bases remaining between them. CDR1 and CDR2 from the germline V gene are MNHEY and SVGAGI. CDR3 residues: CASSLPTYEQYF. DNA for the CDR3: TGTGCCAGCAGCTTACCGACCTACGAGCAGTACTTC.

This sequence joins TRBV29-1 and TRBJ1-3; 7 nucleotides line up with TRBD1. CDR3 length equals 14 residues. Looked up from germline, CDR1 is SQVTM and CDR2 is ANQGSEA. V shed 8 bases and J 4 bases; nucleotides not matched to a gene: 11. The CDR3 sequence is CSTWDSGTGNTIYF. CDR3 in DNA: TGCAGCACCTGGGACAGTGGGACGGGAAACACCATATATTTT.

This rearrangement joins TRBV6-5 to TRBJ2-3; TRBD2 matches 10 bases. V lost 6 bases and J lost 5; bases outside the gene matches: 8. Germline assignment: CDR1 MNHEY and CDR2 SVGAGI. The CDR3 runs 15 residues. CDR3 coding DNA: TGTGCCAGCAGGCTTGTAGCGGGGGGCGGAGATACGCAGTATTTT. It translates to CASRLVAGGGDTQYF.

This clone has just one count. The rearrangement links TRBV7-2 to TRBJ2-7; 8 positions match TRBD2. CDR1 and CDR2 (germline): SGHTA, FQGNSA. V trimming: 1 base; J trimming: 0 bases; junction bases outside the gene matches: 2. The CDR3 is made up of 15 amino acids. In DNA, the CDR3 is TGTGCCAGCAGCTTAGGCGGGGGGACCTCCTACGAGCAGTACTTC. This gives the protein CASSLGGGTSYEQYF. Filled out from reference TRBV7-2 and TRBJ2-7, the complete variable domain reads GAGVSQSPSNKVTEKGKDVELRCDPISGHTALYWYRQSLGQGLEFLIYFQGNSAPDKSGLPSDRFSAERTGGSVSTLTIQRTQQEDSAVYLCASSLGGGTSYEQYFGPGTRLTVT.

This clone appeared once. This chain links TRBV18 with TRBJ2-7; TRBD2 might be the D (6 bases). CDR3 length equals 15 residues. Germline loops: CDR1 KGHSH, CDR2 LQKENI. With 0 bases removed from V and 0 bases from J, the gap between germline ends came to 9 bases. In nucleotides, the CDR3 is TGTGCCAGCTCACCACCCGGGGGTGCCTCCTACGAGCAGTACTTC. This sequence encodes CASSPPGGASYEQYF.

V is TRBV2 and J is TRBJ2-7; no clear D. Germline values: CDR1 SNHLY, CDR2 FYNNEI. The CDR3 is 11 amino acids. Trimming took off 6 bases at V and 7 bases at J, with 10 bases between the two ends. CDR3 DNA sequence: TGTGCCAGCAGGACCTCAAAAGAGCAGTACTTC. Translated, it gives CASRTSKEQYF.

CDR3 region: CASRRTSGGANEQFF. Written as DNA, the CDR3 is TGTGCCAGCAGAAGGACTAGCGGGGGGGCCAATGAGCAGTTCTTC. The V gene is TRBV6-5, the J gene TRBJ2-1; 15 bases map to TRBD2. The CDR3 has 15 residues. In germline, CDR1 is MNHEY, CDR2 SVGAGI. The J segment lost 6 bases and the V segment lost 6 bases, leaving 3 bases of the junction unmatched.

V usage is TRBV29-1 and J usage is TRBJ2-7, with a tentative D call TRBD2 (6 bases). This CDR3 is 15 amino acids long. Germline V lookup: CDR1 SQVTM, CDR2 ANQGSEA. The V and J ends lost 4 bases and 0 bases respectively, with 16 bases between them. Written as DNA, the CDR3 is TGCAGCGTTGTTTGGGGCGGGGAAAGCTCCTACGAGCAGTACTTC. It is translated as CSVVWGGESSYEQYF.

CDR3 nucleotide sequence: TGTGCCAGCTCCTCCGTTACAGGGGTCTACGAGCAGTACTTC. It encodes CASSSVTGVYEQYF. The chain couples TRBV18 to TRBJ2-7; 7 nucleotides match TRBD1. Germline CDR1 reads KGHSH; CDR2 reads LQKENI. After removal of 6 bases from V and 3 bases from J, the junction contained 8 bases not matched to a gene. This CDR3 has 14 residues.